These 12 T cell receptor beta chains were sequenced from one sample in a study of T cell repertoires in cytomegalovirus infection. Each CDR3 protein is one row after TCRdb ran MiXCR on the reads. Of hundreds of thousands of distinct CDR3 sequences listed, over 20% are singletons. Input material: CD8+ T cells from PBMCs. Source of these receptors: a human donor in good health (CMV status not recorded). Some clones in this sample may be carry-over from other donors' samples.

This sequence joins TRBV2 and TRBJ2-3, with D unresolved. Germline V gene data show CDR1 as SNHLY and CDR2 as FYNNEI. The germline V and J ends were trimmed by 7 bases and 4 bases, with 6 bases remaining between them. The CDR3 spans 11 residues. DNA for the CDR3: TGTGCCAGCAACGCGGCAGATACGCAGTATTTT. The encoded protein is CASNAADTQYF.

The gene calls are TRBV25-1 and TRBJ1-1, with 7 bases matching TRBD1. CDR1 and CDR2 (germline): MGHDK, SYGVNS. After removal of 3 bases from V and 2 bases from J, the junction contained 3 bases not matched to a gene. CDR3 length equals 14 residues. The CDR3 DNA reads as TGTGCCAGCAGTGACCGGACAGGCAACACTGAAGCTTTCTTT. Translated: CASSDRTGNTEAFF.

CDR3: CASSSPGQGYSDHEKLFF. The CDR3 DNA follows: TGTGCCAGCAGCTCACCGGGACAAGGCTACTCCGATCATGAAAAACTGTTTTTT. The V call is TRBV7-9, the J call TRBJ1-4; perhaps TRBD1 as D (6 bases). Trimming removed 4 bases from V and 6 bases from J, with 24 bases in between. There are 18 residues in the CDR3. Germline loops: CDR1 SEHNR, CDR2 FQNEAQ (reference sequence).

The CDR3 sequence: CSVDSQDSYEQYF. CDR3 nucleotide sequence: TGCAGCGTTGATAGCCAGGACTCCTACGAGCAGTACTTC. The genes are TRBV29-1 and TRBJ2-7; D is uncertain. Trimming shortened V by 3 bases and J by 0 bases, and 9 bases separated the two germline ends. The CDR3 contains 13 residues. Germline V lookup: CDR1 SQVTM, CDR2 ANQGSEA.

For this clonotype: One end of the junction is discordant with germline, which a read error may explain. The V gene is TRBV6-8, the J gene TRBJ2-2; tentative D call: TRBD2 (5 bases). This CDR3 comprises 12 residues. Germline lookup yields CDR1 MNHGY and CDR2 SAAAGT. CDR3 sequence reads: CASSTNTGKLFF. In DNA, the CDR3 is TGTGCCAGCAGTACCAACACCGGGAAGCTGTTTTTT.

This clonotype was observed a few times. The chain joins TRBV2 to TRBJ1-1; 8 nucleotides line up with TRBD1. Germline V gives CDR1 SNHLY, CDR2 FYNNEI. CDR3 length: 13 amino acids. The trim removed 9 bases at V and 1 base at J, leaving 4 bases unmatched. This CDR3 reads CASTGGENTEAFF. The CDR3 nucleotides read TGTGCCAGTACAGGGGGAGAGAACACTGAAGCTTTCTTT.

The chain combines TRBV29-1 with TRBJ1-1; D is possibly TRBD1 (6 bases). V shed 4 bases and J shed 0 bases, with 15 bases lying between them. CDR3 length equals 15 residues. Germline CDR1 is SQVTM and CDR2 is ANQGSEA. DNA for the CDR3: TGCAGCGTTGTGAAACAGGGAGGGATGAACACTGAAGCTTTCTTT. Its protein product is CSVVKQGGMNTEAFF.

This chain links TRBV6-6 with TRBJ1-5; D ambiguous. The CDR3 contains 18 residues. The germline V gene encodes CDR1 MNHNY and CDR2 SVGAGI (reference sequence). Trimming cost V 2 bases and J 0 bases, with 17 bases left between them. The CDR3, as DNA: TGTGCCAGCAGTTACGATAGGGAGTCCGTCTATAGCAATCAGCCCCAGCATTTT. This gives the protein CASSYDRESVYSNQPQHF.

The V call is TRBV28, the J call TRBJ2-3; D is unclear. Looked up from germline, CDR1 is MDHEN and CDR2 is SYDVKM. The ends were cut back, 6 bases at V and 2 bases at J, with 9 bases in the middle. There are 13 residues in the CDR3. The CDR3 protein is CASSIEATDTQYF. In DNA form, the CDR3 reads TGTGCCAGCAGCATCGAAGCCACAGATACGCAGTATTTT.

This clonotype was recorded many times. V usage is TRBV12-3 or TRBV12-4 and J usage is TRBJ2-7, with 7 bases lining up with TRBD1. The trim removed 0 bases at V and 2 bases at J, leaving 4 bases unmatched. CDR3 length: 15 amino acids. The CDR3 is CASSLADRRTYEQYF. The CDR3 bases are TGTGCCAGCAGTTTAGCGGACAGGAGGACCTACGAGCAGTACTTC.

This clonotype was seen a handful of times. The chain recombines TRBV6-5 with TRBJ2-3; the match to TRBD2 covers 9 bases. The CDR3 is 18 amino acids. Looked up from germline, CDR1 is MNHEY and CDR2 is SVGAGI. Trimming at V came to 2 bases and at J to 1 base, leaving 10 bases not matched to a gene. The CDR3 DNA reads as TGTGCCAGCAGTTACGACCCTTGGCGGGGGGGCCGCACAGATACGCAGTATTTT. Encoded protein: CASSYDPWRGGRTDTQYF.

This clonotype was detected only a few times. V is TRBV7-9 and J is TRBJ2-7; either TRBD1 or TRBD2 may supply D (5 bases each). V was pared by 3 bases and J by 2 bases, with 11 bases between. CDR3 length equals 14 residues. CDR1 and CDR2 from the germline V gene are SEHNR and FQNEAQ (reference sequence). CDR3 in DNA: TGTGCCAGCAGCTTCCGGGACGTACCCTACGAGCAGTACTTC. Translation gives CASSFRDVPYEQYF.